These T cell receptor beta chains were read from a single sample in a study of cytomegalovirus exposure and HLA in healthy donors. Sequenced by immunoSEQ multiplex PCR; TCRdb stores in-frame clones only, minus some. The sample consists of under 200,000 clones, around four fifths of them appearing once. Source material: PBMCs. The source is a woman aged 25 to 39 in good health and CMV-seronegative. CDR3s include the opening cysteine and the closing phenylalanine or tryptophan. Fields, in order: J gene, D gene, V gene, clone size, CDR3 protein, CDR3 DNA. The D gene is left open where the match is weak. The listing skips clone size in some rows; elsewhere it reads once, few, many or a size class.

j_gene: TRBJ1-1; d_gene: NA; v_gene: TRBV10-3; abundance: NA; CDR3aa: CAISESGGTKAANTEAFF; CDR3nt: TGTGCCATCAGTGAGTCGGGAGGGACAAAGGCGGCGAACACTGAAGCTTTCTTT
j_gene: TRBJ1-2; d_gene: NA; v_gene: TRBV2; abundance: NA; CDR3aa: CASMGQGYGYTF; CDR3nt: TGTGCCAGCATGGGGCAGGGCTATGGCTACACCTTC
j_gene: TRBJ1-1; d_gene: TRBD1; v_gene: TRBV6-5; abundance: NA; CDR3aa: CASSSTTGRNTEAFF; CDR3nt: TGTGCCAGCAGTTCCACGACAGGGCGGAACACTGAAGCTTTCTTT
j_gene: TRBJ2-7; d_gene: TRBD1; v_gene: TRBV6-6; abundance: NA; CDR3aa: CASSSGTVYEQYF; CDR3nt: TGTGCCAGCAGCTCCGGGACAGTCTACGAGCAGTACTTC
j_gene: TRBJ2-5; d_gene: TRBD1; v_gene: TRBV2; abundance: NA; CDR3aa: CASSGGTGSQETQYF; CDR3nt: TGTGCCAGCAGTGGCGGGACAGGGAGCCAAGAGACCCAGTACTTC
j_gene: TRBJ1-5; d_gene: NA; v_gene: TRBV28; abundance: once; CDR3aa: CASSPTGSSNQPQHF; CDR3nt: TGTGCCAGCAGTCCGACGGGGAGTAGCAATCAGCCCCAGCATTTT
j_gene: TRBJ1-5; d_gene: NA; v_gene: TRBV14; abundance: NA; CDR3aa: CASSQSPNQPQHF; CDR3nt: TGTGCCAGCAGCCAAAGCCCAAATCAGCCCCAGCATTTT
j_gene: TRBJ2-2; d_gene: TRBD2; v_gene: TRBV19; abundance: NA; CDR3aa: CASGLAGDTGELFF; CDR3nt: TGTGCCAGTGGACTAGCGGGGGACACCGGGGAGCTGTTTTTT
j_gene: TRBJ2-7; d_gene: TRBD1; v_gene: TRBV19; abundance: NA; CDR3aa: CASSIGPGTAYEQYF; CDR3nt: TGTGCCAGTAGTATAGGCCCAGGGACAGCCTACGAGCAGTACTTC
j_gene: TRBJ2-3; d_gene: NA; v_gene: TRBV12-5; abundance: NA; CDR3aa: CASLHRALTDTQYF; CDR3nt: TGTGCTAGTCTCCACAGGGCTCTCACAGATACGCAGTATTTT
j_gene: TRBJ1-6; d_gene: TRBD1; v_gene: TRBV30; abundance: NA; CDR3aa: CAWSVDRTGGLSYNSPLHF; CDR3nt: TGTGCCTGGAGTGTTGATCGGACAGGGGGTCTCTCCTATAATTCACCCCTCCACTTT
j_gene: TRBJ2-7; d_gene: NA; v_gene: TRBV7-8; abundance: many; CDR3aa: CASSLAVAGLSYEQYF; CDR3nt: TGTGCCAGCAGCTTAGCTGTCGCGGGACTCTCCTACGAGCAGTACTTC
j_gene: TRBJ2-7; d_gene: NA; v_gene: TRBV5-1; abundance: few; CDR3aa: CASSLVQGLDEQYF; CDR3nt: TGCGCCAGCAGCTTGGTGCAGGGGTTGGACGAGCAGTACTTC
j_gene: TRBJ1-5; d_gene: NA; v_gene: TRBV6-1; abundance: few; CDR3aa: CASSEAITGHQPQHF; CDR3nt: TGTGCCAGCAGTGAAGCGATAACAGGGCATCAGCCCCAGCATTTT
j_gene: TRBJ1-2; d_gene: TRBD1; v_gene: TRBV6-1; abundance: NA; CDR3aa: CASSEFVFETGGFGYGYTF; CDR3nt: TGTGCCAGCAGTGAGTTCGTTTTCGAGACAGGGGGCTTCGGCTATGGCTACACCTTC
j_gene: TRBJ2-7; d_gene: NA; v_gene: TRBV6-5; abundance: NA; CDR3aa: CASSSRGGQYEQYF; CDR3nt: TGTGCCAGCAGCTCCCGCGGGGGCCAGTACGAGCAGTACTTC
j_gene: TRBJ1-1; d_gene: NA; v_gene: TRBV14; abundance: once; CDR3aa: CASGQTRTEAFF; CDR3nt: TGTGCCAGCGGACAGACGAGGACTGAAGCTTTCTTT
j_gene: TRBJ2-7; d_gene: TRBD2; v_gene: TRBV5-1; abundance: NA; CDR3aa: CASSFGGGAGEQYF; CDR3nt: TGCGCCAGCAGCTTCGGCGGGGGGGCGGGCGAGCAGTACTTC
j_gene: TRBJ1-2; d_gene: NA; v_gene: TRBV30; abundance: NA; CDR3aa: CAWSVHYRTNYGYTF; CDR3nt: TGTGCCTGGAGTGTACATTACAGGACTAACTATGGCTACACCTTC
j_gene: TRBJ1-1; d_gene: NA; v_gene: TRBV25-1; abundance: once; CDR3aa: CATQTGSNTEAFF; CDR3nt: TGTGCCACCCAGACAGGATCGAACACTGAAGCTTTCTTT
j_gene: TRBJ2-1; d_gene: TRBD2; v_gene: TRBV19; abundance: NA; CDR3aa: CASSIIGGSGRNEQFF; CDR3nt: TGTGCCAGTAGTATAATCGGAGGGAGCGGGAGGAATGAGCAGTTCTTC
j_gene: TRBJ2-1; d_gene: TRBD1; v_gene: TRBV11-2; abundance: NA; CDR3aa: CASSSLPDRELYNEQFF; CDR3nt: TGTGCCAGCAGCAGCCTGCCCGACAGGGAGCTCTACAATGAGCAGTTCTTC
j_gene: TRBJ1-2; d_gene: TRBD1; v_gene: TRBV5-1; abundance: NA; CDR3aa: CASRGDSFSHGYTF; CDR3nt: TGCGCCAGCAGAGGGGACAGCTTCTCCCATGGCTACACCTTC
j_gene: TRBJ1-1; d_gene: NA; v_gene: TRBV19; abundance: NA; CDR3aa: CASSVTAPNTEAFF; CDR3nt: TGTGCCAGTAGCGTTACAGCACCGAACACTGAAGCTTTCTTT
j_gene: TRBJ1-1; d_gene: NA; v_gene: TRBV10-3; abundance: few; CDR3aa: CAISAQITGYAEAFF; CDR3nt: TGTGCCATCAGTGCTCAGATAACAGGGTATGCTGAAGCTTTCTTT
j_gene: TRBJ1-2; d_gene: TRBD1; v_gene: TRBV7-3; abundance: few; CDR3aa: CASSSGQGEVYGYTF; CDR3nt: TGTGCCAGCAGCTCTGGACAGGGGGAGGTGTATGGCTACACCTTC
j_gene: TRBJ1-2; d_gene: NA; v_gene: TRBV7-9; abundance: NA; CDR3aa: CASSSMTIPQGNDTF; CDR3nt: TGTGCCAGCAGCTCAATGACGATTCCCCAGGGTAACGACACCTTC
j_gene: TRBJ1-2; d_gene: TRBD1; v_gene: TRBV30; abundance: NA; CDR3aa: CAWSKWAGGPYGYTF; CDR3nt: TGTGCCTGGAGTAAGTGGGCAGGGGGCCCCTATGGCTACACCTTC
j_gene: TRBJ2-1; d_gene: NA; v_gene: TRBV18; abundance: NA; CDR3aa: CASSQSAGSYNEQFF; CDR3nt: TGTGCCAGCTCACAATCAGCGGGTTCCTACAATGAGCAGTTCTTC
j_gene: TRBJ2-7; d_gene: TRBD1; v_gene: TRBV6-5; abundance: once; CDR3aa: CASSKQGGAYEQYF; CDR3nt: TGTGCCAGCAGTAAACAGGGGGGAGCCTACGAGCAGTACTTC
j_gene: TRBJ2-3; d_gene: NA; v_gene: TRBV4-1; abundance: NA; CDR3aa: CASSHEGPGGTDTQYF; CDR3nt: TGCGCCAGCAGCCATGAAGGACCCGGCGGGACAGATACGCAGTATTTT
j_gene: TRBJ2-7; d_gene: TRBD1; v_gene: TRBV6-1; abundance: NA; CDR3aa: CASSDPDRGSYEQYF; CDR3nt: TGTGCCAGCAGTGACCCGGACAGGGGATCCTACGAGCAGTACTTC
j_gene: TRBJ1-1; d_gene: NA; v_gene: TRBV19; abundance: NA; CDR3aa: CASSIGGGIHTEAFF; CDR3nt: TGTGCCAGTAGTATAGGGGGGGGGATTCACACTGAAGCTTTCTTT
j_gene: TRBJ1-6; d_gene: NA; v_gene: TRBV6-4; abundance: NA; CDR3aa: CASSRDFFSPLHF; CDR3nt: TGTGCCAGCAGTCGGGACTTCTTTTCACCCCTCCACTTT
j_gene: TRBJ2-1; d_gene: NA; v_gene: TRBV9; abundance: few; CDR3aa: CASSVAGNSYNEQFF; CDR3nt: TGTGCCAGCAGCGTAGCGGGGAACTCCTACAATGAGCAGTTCTTC
j_gene: TRBJ1-5; d_gene: TRBD1; v_gene: TRBV19; abundance: once; CDR3aa: CASHPRDRGNQPQHF; CDR3nt: TGTGCCAGTCACCCCCGGGACAGGGGCAATCAGCCCCAGCATTTT
j_gene: TRBJ2-3; d_gene: NA; v_gene: TRBV6-5; abundance: NA; CDR3aa: CASSYELSSTDTQYF; CDR3nt: TGTGCCAGCAGTTACGAACTATCTAGCACAGATACGCAGTATTTT
j_gene: TRBJ2-7; d_gene: TRBD1; v_gene: TRBV5-1; abundance: NA; CDR3aa: CASSASGTGAYEQYF; CDR3nt: TGCGCCAGCAGCGCTTCCGGGACAGGAGCGTACGAGCAGTACTTC
j_gene: TRBJ2-7; d_gene: TRBD1; v_gene: TRBV5-1; abundance: NA; CDR3aa: CASARDRVGEQYF; CDR3nt: TGCGCCAGCGCCCGGGACAGGGTGGGCGAGCAGTACTTC
j_gene: TRBJ1-2; d_gene: NA; v_gene: TRBV27; abundance: NA; CDR3aa: CASSLADYLDYTF; CDR3nt: TGTGCCAGCAGTCTGGCGGACTACCTTGACTACACCTTC
j_gene: TRBJ1-5; d_gene: NA; v_gene: TRBV9; abundance: NA; CDR3aa: CASSEGILDQPQHF; CDR3nt: TGTGCCAGCAGCGAGGGGATACTCGATCAGCCCCAGCATTTT
j_gene: TRBJ1-6; d_gene: NA; v_gene: TRBV9; abundance: NA; CDR3aa: CASSVGAPGLSSVNSPLHF; CDR3nt: TGTGCCAGCAGCGTAGGGGCCCCAGGGCTCTCCTCGGTAAATTCACCCCTCCACTTT
j_gene: TRBJ2-3; d_gene: NA; v_gene: TRBV5-1; abundance: NA; CDR3aa: CASGPIGDTQYF; CDR3nt: TGCGCCAGCGGGCCCATCGGAGATACGCAGTATTTT
j_gene: TRBJ2-1; d_gene: NA; v_gene: TRBV11-3; abundance: NA; CDR3aa: CASSLDGGDYNEQFF; CDR3nt: TGTGCCAGCAGCTTAGATGGGGGCGACTACAATGAGCAGTTCTTC
j_gene: TRBJ2-6; d_gene: NA; v_gene: TRBV5-1; abundance: NA; CDR3aa: CASSLDATGSGANVLTF; CDR3nt: TGCGCCAGCAGCTTGGACGCAACCGGCTCTGGGGCCAACGTCCTGACTTTC
j_gene: TRBJ1-3; d_gene: TRBD1; v_gene: TRBV4-1; abundance: NA; CDR3aa: CASSLWTGKGDTIYF; CDR3nt: TGCGCCAGCAGCCTCTGGACAGGGAAGGGAGACACCATATATTTT
j_gene: TRBJ1-5; d_gene: TRBD1; v_gene: TRBV25-1; abundance: NA; CDR3aa: CASRGTGNQPQHF; CDR3nt: TGTGCCAGCAGGGGGACAGGGAATCAGCCCCAGCATTTT
j_gene: TRBJ2-7; d_gene: NA; v_gene: TRBV2; abundance: NA; CDR3aa: CASSSFLAYEQYF; CDR3nt: TGTGCCAGCAGTTCTTTTTTAGCCTACGAGCAGTACTTC
j_gene: TRBJ1-1; d_gene: NA; v_gene: TRBV5-1; abundance: NA; CDR3aa: CASSPRQASVTEAFF; CDR3nt: TGCGCCAGCAGCCCGCGACAGGCCTCCGTCACTGAAGCTTTCTTT
j_gene: TRBJ2-5; d_gene: TRBD2; v_gene: TRBV15; abundance: NA; CDR3aa: CATSSPLAGEETQYF; CDR3nt: TGTGCCACCAGCAGCCCACTAGCGGGGGAAGAGACCCAGTACTTC
j_gene: TRBJ1-4; d_gene: NA; v_gene: TRBV28; abundance: few; CDR3aa: CASSPGPGDEKLFF; CDR3nt: TGTGCCAGCAGTCCCGGCCCGGGTGATGAAAAACTGTTTTTT